The 22 T cell receptor beta chains below come from one sample, sequenced in a study of cytomegalovirus exposure and HLA in healthy donors. The PCR employed 60 Vbeta primers together with 13 Jbeta primers. Here immunoSEQ multiplex PCR was the method, and the copy in TCRdb shows in-frame clones only, minus some. This table has over 85,000 clones, approximately 82% appearing once. Sequencing input: PBMCs. Receptors originate from a female donor in good health and CMV-seropositive.

This chain connects TRBV18 to TRBJ2-2; 7 bases are a match to TRBD1. CDR1 KGHSH and CDR2 LQKENI come from the germline V gene. This CDR3 has 15 amino acids. V dropped 3 bases and J dropped 4; count of bases not matched to a gene: 5. CDR3 sequence reads: CASSPATGFTGELFF. In DNA form, the CDR3 reads TGTGCCAGCTCACCCGCGACAGGGTTCACCGGGGAGCTGTTTTTT.

The V call is TRBV18, the J call TRBJ2-2; D might be TRBD2 (5 bases). This CDR3 is built from 15 residues. V was clipped by 8 bases and J by 0 bases, with 13 bases between them. Germline V gene data show CDR1 as KGHSH and CDR2 as LQKENI. Here the CDR3 reads CASLSRGSNTGELFF. In nucleotides, the CDR3 is TGTGCCAGCCTTAGCCGAGGGTCGAACACCGGGGAGCTGTTTTTT.

Turning to this clone: The identical CDR3 is also encoded by other nucleotide sequences in the sample. The V gene is TRBV7-9, the J gene TRBJ1-2; D is uncertain. Germline values: CDR1 SEHNR, CDR2 FQNEAQ (reference sequence). Trimming left V 6 bases short and J 2 bases short, with 10 bases between. This CDR3 contains 13 residues. CDR3 sequence reads: CASSQPGNYGYTF. DNA of the CDR3: TGTGCCAGCAGTCAACCGGGGAACTATGGCTACACCTTC.

The V call is TRBV6-6, the J call TRBJ1-1; perhaps TRBD1 as D (6 bases). This CDR3 has 14 amino acids. Trimming cost V 6 bases and J 4 bases, with 15 bases left between them. Per germline, CDR1 MNHNY and CDR2 SVGAGI (reference sequence). CDR3 residues: CASRSGGQATEAFF. CDR3 DNA: TGTGCCAGCAGGAGTGGGGGACAAGCCACTGAAGCTTTCTTT.

The V gene is TRBV6-6, the J gene TRBJ2-3; TRBD2 matches at 12 bases. The CDR3 is made up of 13 amino acids. CDR1 MNHNY and CDR2 SVGAGI come from the germline V gene (reference sequence). The ends lost 8 bases at V and 3 bases at J; junction bases unmatched: 0. In DNA, the CDR3 is TGTGCCAGCGGACTAGCGGGAACAGATACGCAGTATTTT. As protein: CASGLAGTDTQYF.

The chain carries TRBV27 and TRBJ2-7; 7 bases are a match to TRBD2. In germline, CDR1 is MNHEY, CDR2 SMNVEV (reference sequence). V shed 6 bases and J 1 base; nucleotides not matched to a gene: 24. The CDR3 covers 20 residues. This CDR3 is CASSFRPPLFAGVSSYEQYF. CDR3 bases: TGTGCCAGCAGCTTCCGGCCCCCGCTGTTTGCGGGAGTGAGTTCCTACGAGCAGTACTTC.

The chain recombines TRBV6-5 with TRBJ1-2; 9 bases are shared with TRBD1. The ends lost 4 bases at V and 4 bases at J; junction bases unmatched: 10. CDR3 size: 16 residues. Germline values: CDR1 MNHEY, CDR2 SVGAGI. Here the CDR3 DNA reads TGTGCCAGCAGTTCGACCGGGACAGGGTTTGGCTATGGCTACACCTTC. It encodes CASSSTGTGFGYGYTF.

This clone was counted between two and nine times. The chain carries TRBV7-6 and TRBJ1-2; TRBD1 aligns across 7 bases. Germline lookup yields CDR1 SGHVS and CDR2 FNYEAQ. V lost 5 bases, J lost 5 bases, and 5 bases stayed unmatched. The CDR3 loop spans 13 amino acids. CDR3 loop: CASSPGQDYGYTF. CDR3 nucleotide sequence: TGTGCCAGCAGCCCCGGACAGGATTATGGCTACACCTTC.

V gene TRBV20-1 combines with J gene TRBJ2-7; TRBD1 aligns across 7 bases. Germline values: CDR1 DFQATT, CDR2 SNEGSKA (reference sequence). The CDR3 contains 11 residues. V lost 4 bases to trimming and J lost 3 bases; unmatched junction nucleotides: 0. The CDR3 DNA follows: TGCAGTGCTACAGGGGGCTACGAGCAGTACTTC. Translated: CSATGGYEQYF.

There are a few counts of this clone. The sample has other DNA sequences that encode this CDR3 too. V is TRBV28 and J is TRBJ1-4; unclear D gene. The V end was cut by 2 bases, the J end by 3 bases, with 7 bases between. The germline CDR1 and CDR2 sequences are MDHEN and SYDVKM. This CDR3 region has 14 residues. The CDR3 loop is CASSLEGANEKLFF. In DNA form, the CDR3 reads TGTGCCAGCAGTTTAGAGGGAGCTAATGAAAAACTGTTTTTT.

The chain is built from TRBV6-5 and TRBJ2-2, with 8 positions matching TRBD1. V dropped 5 bases and J dropped 6; count of bases not matched to a gene: 8. Germline V gene data show CDR1 as MNHEY and CDR2 as SVGAGI. The CDR3 runs 15 residues. CDR3 nucleotide sequence: TGTGCCAGCAGTCTACAGGGGGATTATGCCGGGGAGCTGTTTTTT. Translation: CASSLQGDYAGELFF.

The chain joins TRBV7-8 to TRBJ2-7; D possibly corresponds to TRBD1 (5 bases). The CDR3 is made up of 15 amino acids. Per the germline V gene, CDR1 is SGHVS and CDR2 is FQNEAQ. V lost 1 base and J 3 bases, leaving 13 bases between the germline ends. CDR3 in DNA: TGTGCCAGCAGCTTAGAGGCAGGGCGGTTCTACGAGCAGTACTTC. This gives the protein CASSLEAGRFYEQYF.

The V call is TRBV27, the J call TRBJ2-1; D remains unclear. V lost 3 bases and J 3 bases, leaving 6 bases between the germline ends. CDR1 and CDR2 (germline): MNHEY, SMNVEV (reference sequence). The CDR3 runs 13 residues. For the CDR3, the DNA is TGTGCCAGCAGTTTTCTCGGCTACAATGAGCAGTTCTTC. It translates to CASSFLGYNEQFF.

The chain combines TRBV9 with TRBJ1-1; D remains ambiguous. Trimming removed 2 bases from V and 1 base from J, with 9 bases in between. The CDR3 contains 14 residues. The germline gives CDR1 SGDLS, CDR2 YYNGEE. CDR3 protein: CASSVEAENTEAFF. CDR3 DNA sequence: TGTGCCAGCAGCGTCGAGGCGGAGAACACTGAAGCTTTCTTT.

A single count supports this clone. The rearrangement joins TRBV6-1 to TRBJ2-2; possibly TRBD1 for D (5 bases). V lost 5 bases and J lost 3, with 13 bases in between. This CDR3 contains 15 residues. Per the germline V gene, CDR1 is MNHNS and CDR2 is SASEGT. The CDR3: CASSPQTGYTGELFF. The CDR3 bases are TGTGCCAGCAGTCCTCAAACAGGTTACACCGGGGAGCTGTTTTTT.

This chain connects TRBV5-1 to TRBJ2-3; D possibly corresponds to TRBD2 (6 bases). Trimming took 7 bases from V and 6 from J, leaving 6 bases between them. In germline, CDR1 is SGHRS, CDR2 YFSETQ. CDR3 length: 10 amino acids. The CDR3 reads CASRGDTQYF. CDR3 coding DNA: TGCGCCAGCCGGGGGGATACGCAGTATTTT.

CDR3: CASSYPRTGGTDTQYF. The CDR3 DNA reads TGTGCCAGCAGTTACCCTCGGACAGGGGGCACAGATACGCAGTATTTT. The rearrangement joins TRBV28 to TRBJ2-3; 9 nucleotides align to TRBD1. Germline V gene lookup returns CDR1 MDHEN and CDR2 SYDVKM. The CDR3 consists of 16 residues. V was pared by 4 bases and J by 1 base, with 6 bases of the junction left unmatched.

The chain combines TRBV5-8 with TRBJ2-1; 9 nucleotides agree with TRBD2. V was clipped by 3 bases and J by 3 bases; unmatched bases: 7. Germline V gene sequence: CDR1 SGHTS, CDR2 YDEGEE. This CDR3 spans 16 amino acids. The CDR3 loop reads CASSYKTSGVYNEQFF. The CDR3 DNA follows: TGTGCCAGCAGCTACAAGACTAGCGGAGTCTACAATGAGCAGTTCTTC.

The CDR3 loop is CASSGTGYNQPQHF. For the CDR3, the DNA is TGTGCCAGCAGTGGGACAGGGTATAATCAGCCCCAGCATTTT. The rearrangement uses TRBV27 and TRBJ1-5, with 9 bases matching TRBD1. Germline V gene sequence: CDR1 MNHEY, CDR2 SMNVEV (reference sequence). J gave up 4 bases and V 5 bases, and 3 bases lay outside the gene matches. There are 14 residues in the CDR3.

The chain joins TRBV4-2 to TRBJ2-1, with D perhaps TRBD2 (6 bases). CDR1 is LGHNA and CDR2 is YNFKEQ in the germline V gene. V lost 5 bases and J lost 8, with 16 bases in between. This CDR3 contains 14 residues. CDR3 coding DNA: TGTGCCAGCAGCGAACGACTAGGAGTTGATGAGCAGTTCTTC. It yields the protein CASSERLGVDEQFF.

Here the CDR3 reads CSVVRAGEQYF. The DNA for the CDR3 is TGCAGCGTTGTGAGGGCTGGCGAGCAGTACTTC. This chain links TRBV29-1 with TRBJ2-7; D might be TRBD2 (5 bases). Germline CDR1 is SQVTM and CDR2 is ANQGSEA. Trimming cost V 4 bases and J 6 bases, with 10 bases left between them. This CDR3 contains 11 residues.

The chain employs TRBV29-1 and TRBJ1-1; 7 nucleotides line up with TRBD1. This CDR3 comprises 14 residues. In germline, CDR1 is SQVTM, CDR2 ANQGSEA. The ends lost 3 bases at V and 4 bases at J; junction bases unmatched: 8. The CDR3 reads CSVDDRQGGTEAFF. The CDR3 region has the DNA TGCAGCGTTGACGATAGACAGGGAGGCACTGAAGCTTTCTTT.